A single sample gave rise to the 24 T cell receptor beta chains below, sequenced in a study of cytomegalovirus exposure and HLA in healthy donors. Profiling relied on immunoSEQ multiplex PCR, and the TCRdb table lists in-frame clones only, not all of them. Of 130,000 to 150,000 clones in the sample, roughly 87% were seen once. Sequences were obtained from PBMCs. These receptor sequences come from a man in his late teens or twenties in good health and CMV-seropositive.

This rearrangement joins TRBV2 to TRBJ2-5; 7 bases align to TRBD1. The CDR3 runs to 14 residues. Trimming took 7 bases from V and 1 from J; bases not matched to a gene: 6. Germline V lookup: CDR1 SNHLY, CDR2 FYNNEI. CDR3 region: CASNPTGSQETQYF. The CDR3, as DNA: TGTGCCAGCAACCCGACAGGGAGCCAAGAGACCCAGTACTTC.

The CDR3 DNA reads TGTGCCAGCAGTCGGACTAGCGGGGGGGCCGGGGCAGATACGCAGTATTTT. Encoded protein: CASSRTSGGAGADTQYF. The V gene is TRBV6-4, the J gene TRBJ2-3, with 15 nucleotides matching TRBD2. V trimming: 5 bases; J trimming: 4 bases; junction bases outside the gene matches: 7. Germline lookup yields CDR1 MRHNA and CDR2 SNTAGT. The CDR3 has 17 amino acids.

The chain couples TRBV4-1 to TRBJ2-7, with D possibly TRBD2 on 5 matching bases. V was shortened by 0 bases and J by 2 bases, with 8 bases between the two germline ends. The CDR3 contains 14 residues. Per the germline V gene, CDR1 is MGHRA and CDR2 is YSYEKL. The CDR3 sequence: CASSQDYGAYEQYF. Written as DNA, the CDR3 is TGCGCCAGCAGCCAAGATTACGGGGCCTACGAGCAGTACTTC.

The V and J genes are TRBV6-5 and TRBJ1-2, with 7 nucleotides matching TRBD1. This CDR3 contains 15 residues. In germline, CDR1 is MNHEY, CDR2 SVGAGI. The V and J ends lost 5 bases and 0 bases, in that order; junction bases with no gene match: 6. The chain's CDR3 is CASSTYTGANYGYTF. CDR3 sequence (DNA): TGTGCCAGCAGTACCTACACAGGGGCTAACTATGGCTACACCTTC.

With regard to this clone: Other DNA variants within this sample encode the same CDR3. The V call is TRBV25-1, the J call TRBJ1-2; tentative D call: TRBD1 (6 bases). Trimming stripped 6 bases from V and 4 bases from J, with 9 bases between. Germline V gene sequence: CDR1 MGHDK, CDR2 SYGVNS. This CDR3 comprises 12 residues. The CDR3 coding sequence is TGTGCCAGCAGCCTACAGGGCTATGGCTACACCTTC. Protein product: CASSLQGYGYTF.

The chain employs TRBV19 and TRBJ2-5; 8 bases agree with TRBD2. The trim removed 3 bases at V and 2 bases at J, leaving 2 bases unmatched. Germline V lookup: CDR1 LNHDA, CDR2 SQIVND (reference sequence). This CDR3 comprises 14 residues. The chain's CDR3 is CASSITSGQETQYF. Here the CDR3 DNA reads TGTGCCAGTAGTATCACTAGCGGACAAGAGACCCAGTACTTC.

The gene calls are TRBV6-5 and TRBJ2-2; D unclear. The CDR3 contains 13 residues. V lost 0 bases and J 9 bases, leaving 8 bases between the germline ends. Germline CDR1 reads MNHEY; CDR2 reads SVGAGI. CDR3 residues: CASSYSSTRELFF. The CDR3 coding sequence is TGTGCCAGCAGTTACTCGAGTACCAGGGAGCTGTTTTTT.

V gene TRBV19 combines with J gene TRBJ1-1; TRBD1 agrees at 7 bases. J lost 4 bases, V lost 6 bases, and 11 bases had no gene match. Looked up from germline, CDR1 is LNHDA and CDR2 is SQIVND (reference sequence). The CDR3 loop spans 15 amino acids. CDR3 sequence: CASSPRQGSGTEAFF. DNA for the CDR3: TGTGCCAGTAGCCCGAGACAGGGTTCAGGCACTGAAGCTTTCTTT.

The rearrangement joins TRBV30 to TRBJ2-7, with D perhaps TRBD2 (6 bases). Trimming shortened V by 3 bases and J by 3 bases, and 18 bases separated the two germline ends. This CDR3 contains 15 residues. CDR1 and CDR2 (germline): GTSNPN, SVGIG (reference sequence). CDR3 amino acids: CAWSFIAEGSYEQYF. CDR3 DNA sequence: TGTGCCTGGAGCTTCATAGCGGAGGGGAGCTACGAGCAGTACTTC.

The chain uses TRBV9 and TRBJ1-4; D remains unclear. The V end lost 4 bases, the J end lost 5 bases, and 18 bases lay between the germline ends. Germline CDR1 SGDLS, CDR2 YYNGEE. This CDR3 is 16 amino acids long. The CDR3 protein is CASSSGWRAENEKLFF. In DNA form, the CDR3 reads TGTGCCAGCAGCTCGGGCTGGAGGGCGGAAAATGAAAAACTGTTTTTT. Full variable domain (outside the CDR3, taken from reference TRBV9 and TRBJ1-4): DSGVTQTPKHLITATGQRVTLRCSPRSGDLSVYWYQQSLDQGLQFLIQYYNGEERAKGNILERFSAQQFPDLHSELNLSSLELGDSALYFCASSSGWRAENEKLFFGSGTQLSVL.

The V and J genes are TRBV4-2 and TRBJ2-3; 8 bases map to TRBD2. V lost 2 bases to trimming and J lost 2 bases; unmatched junction nucleotides: 6. The CDR3 totals 16 residues. CDR1 is LGHNA, CDR2 YNFKEQ, per germline. The CDR3 region has the DNA TGTGCCAGCAGCCAATCTTCTAGCGGGTACACAGATACGCAGTATTTT. This translates into CASSQSSSGYTDTQYF.

The V gene is TRBV20-1, the J gene TRBJ2-1; no clear D gene. V lost 3 bases and J 6 bases, leaving 6 bases between the germline ends. Germline values: CDR1 DFQATT, CDR2 SNEGSKA (reference sequence). The CDR3 totals 11 residues. The CDR3 DNA is TGCAGTGCTAGGTGGGCCAATGAGCAGTTCTTC. It codes for CSARWANEQFF.

This chain connects TRBV27 to TRBJ1-2, with D tentatively TRBD1 (5 bases). Trimming took 4 bases from V and 3 from J, leaving 9 bases between them. Germline assignment: CDR1 MNHEY and CDR2 SMNVEV (reference sequence). This CDR3 has 13 amino acids. CDR3 sequence: CASSWTYDYGYTF. CDR3 in DNA: TGTGCCAGCAGTTGGACATACGACTATGGCTACACCTTC.

V usage is TRBV14 and J usage is TRBJ2-5; tentatively, D is TRBD1 (6 bases). Trimming took off 2 bases at V and 5 bases at J, with 9 bases between the two ends. CDR3 length equals 13 residues. Germline V gene lookup returns CDR1 SGHDN and CDR2 FVKESK. The CDR3 sequence is CASSQQGSETQYF. CDR3 DNA: TGTGCCAGCAGCCAACAGGGGTCGGAGACCCAGTACTTC.

V usage is TRBV7-8 and J usage is TRBJ1-4; TRBD1 matches 8 bases. Trimming at V came to 1 base and at J to 8 bases, leaving 3 bases not matched to a gene. The CDR3 extends over 14 amino acids. Germline loops: CDR1 SGHVS, CDR2 FQNEAQ. The CDR3 is CASSLGQGKEKLFF. CDR3 coding DNA: TGTGCCAGCAGCTTAGGACAGGGGAAGGAAAAACTGTTTTTT.

The rearrangement joins TRBV19 to TRBJ1-3; D not resolved. The CDR3 contains 16 residues. Germline CDR1 is LNHDA and CDR2 is SQIVND (reference sequence). Trimming shortened V by 4 bases and J by 0 bases, and 13 bases separated the two germline ends. CDR3 in amino acids: CASSNRGAFSGNTIYF. DNA for the CDR3: TGTGCCAGTAGTAACCGGGGAGCTTTCTCTGGAAACACCATATATTTT.

The rearrangement uses TRBV5-1 and TRBJ1-1; maybe TRBD1 (6 bases). Germline-derived CDR1 and CDR2 are SGHRS and YFSETQ. This CDR3 is built from 17 residues. Trimming took 3 bases from V and 1 from J, leaving 19 bases between them. In nucleotides, the CDR3 is TGCGCCAGCAGCTCCCAGGGGAATGGAAGGGCGAACACTGAAGCTTTCTTT. This sequence encodes CASSSQGNGRANTEAFF.

V is TRBV5-1 and J is TRBJ2-1; D might be TRBD1 (5 bases). Germline values: CDR1 SGHRS, CDR2 YFSETQ. The CDR3 totals 15 residues. Trimming shortened V by 5 bases and J by 7 bases, and 19 bases separated the two germline ends. The chain's CDR3 is CASRSGDSDTNEQFF. CDR3 DNA sequence: TGCGCCAGCAGATCCGGAGACAGTGACACTAATGAGCAGTTCTTC.

The rearrangement links TRBV6-1 to TRBJ1-2; D ambiguous. The CDR3 is made up of 14 amino acids. V was shortened by 1 base and J by 6 bases, with 12 bases between the two germline ends. Germline CDR1 and CDR2: MNHNS and SASEGT. The DNA for the CDR3 is TGTGCCAGCAGTGAAGGCGGGCGGGTGGATGGCTACACCTTC. Translation gives CASSEGGRVDGYTF.

J is TRBJ1-2 and V is TRBV2; tentatively, D is TRBD1 (6 bases). The CDR3 is made up of 15 amino acids. V lost 6 bases to trimming and J lost 1 base, with 15 bases between them. The germline V gene encodes CDR1 SNHLY and CDR2 FYNNEI. CDR3 residues: CASRAGTTNNYGYTF. CDR3 coding DNA: TGTGCCAGCAGAGCCGGGACAACAAATAACTATGGCTACACCTTC.

V gene TRBV7-9 combines with J gene TRBJ2-7; D unresolved. The CDR3 has 12 amino acids. V was cut by 4 bases and J by 7 bases, with 11 bases left in between. Germline V CDR1 and CDR2: SEHNR, FQNEAQ (reference sequence). The CDR3 is CASSSLRGEQYF. Written as DNA, the CDR3 is TGTGCCAGCAGCTCGCTTCGCGGTGAGCAGTACTTC.

The chain joins TRBV4-1 to TRBJ2-4; 11 bases fit TRBD1. The germline V gene encodes CDR1 MGHRA and CDR2 YSYEKL. The CDR3 spans 16 residues. Unmatched junction bases numbered 5, after V lost 0 bases and J lost 7 bases. The CDR3 loop reads CASSQDLGTGGNIQYF. The CDR3 DNA reads as TGCGCCAGCAGCCAAGATTTAGGGACAGGGGGGAACATTCAGTACTTC.

This clone was seen once. The rearrangement links TRBV28 to TRBJ2-7, with D possibly matching TRBD2 (5 bases). Trimming took 6 bases from V and 7 from J, leaving 16 bases between them. Germline values: CDR1 MDHEN, CDR2 SYDVKM. The CDR3 is 13 residues long. CDR3 residues: CASSNVPGGEQYF. In DNA, the CDR3 is TGTGCCAGCAGCAATGTCCCCGGCGGGGAGCAGTACTTC.

The chain couples TRBV6-6 to TRBJ1-1, with TRBD1 matching over 8 bases. After removal of 4 bases from V and 6 bases from J, the junction contained 7 bases not matched to a gene. CDR3 size: 14 residues. Germline CDR1 and CDR2: MNHNY and SVGAGI (reference sequence). CDR3 nucleotide sequence: TGTGCCAGCAGTTTGACAGGGGCACCCCCTGAAGCTTTCTTT. Its translation: CASSLTGAPPEAFF.